The 4 T cell receptor beta chains listed next were all sequenced from one sample in a study of tumor-infiltrating lymphocytes in primary liver carcinoma (dated by TCRdb to about 2017). Total RNA and DNA were co-extracted from approximately 20-30 mg of bulk tissue with the AllPrep DNA/RNA mini kit, without cell sorting. The run used an Illumina HiSeq 2500. TCRbeta-specific cDNA was reverse-transcribed from about 500 ng total RNA using a constant-region primer and ProtoScript II reverse transcriptase. TCRbeta libraries were built with three nested multiplex PCR rounds, a slightly modified ARM-PCR procedure. Each of the first two PCR rounds ran for 9 to 11 cycles using multiplex TRBV1-TRBV30 forward primers together with a Cbeta reverse primer. TCRdb reprocessed the public reads (quality trimming at Q25 with fastp, clone calling with MiXCR) and kept in-frame beta chains. Rows matching on CDR3 protein sequence are summarized as one entry with the most common DNA and genes. For this sample the table gives about 74,000 distinct CDR3 sequences, of which nearly 70% were detected only once. The top ten clones comprise roughly 25% of the sample.

Specimen: liver tumor tissue from sampling region 4. Read against the paper, the sample's cell subset or site label means: tumor region T4, right-lateral pole. The receptors stem from a man aged 35-49 years with primary liver carcinoma and hepatitis B virus infection.

Note on this clonotype: This may stem from a read error, because a much larger clone lies one nucleotide away. The chain joins TRBV5-5 to TRBJ1-1; 8 bases fit TRBD1. Germline assignment: CDR1 SGHKS and CDR2 YYEKEE (reference sequence). The CDR3 is 13 amino acids. The CDR3 DNA is TGTGCCGGCAGGGGGACAGGGAACACTGAAGCTTTCTTT. Its protein is CAGRGTGNTEAFF.

There are many counts of this clonotype. The chain uses TRBV6-6 and TRBJ2-3; D is unclear. From germline, CDR1 is MNHNY and CDR2 SVGAGI (reference sequence). Trimming removed 5 bases from V and 2 bases from J, with 5 bases in between. The CDR3 totals 12 residues. The CDR3 DNA reads TGTGCCAGCAGTCCAAACACAGATACGCAGTATTTT. It specifies CASSPNTDTQYF.

This clonotype was observed at least ten times. V and J are TRBV6-5 and TRBJ1-4; the D is unclear. CDR3 length equals 15 residues. CDR1 and CDR2 (germline): MNHEY, SVGAGI. V was pared by 0 bases and J by 0 bases, with 5 bases between. CDR3 sequence reads: CASSYSAATNEKLFF. The CDR3 coding sequence is TGTGCCAGCAGTTACTCGGCGGCAACTAATGAAAAACTGTTTTTT.

As for this clonotype: An end of the junction does not agree with germline; a read error may underlie this. The rearrangement uses TRBV12-3 or TRBV12-4 and TRBJ2-7; perhaps TRBD2 as D (5 bases). This CDR3 region has 12 residues. CDR3 in DNA: TGTACCAGCAGTTTGGAGGCTGTCGAGCAGTACTTC. It codes for CTSSLEAVEQYF.